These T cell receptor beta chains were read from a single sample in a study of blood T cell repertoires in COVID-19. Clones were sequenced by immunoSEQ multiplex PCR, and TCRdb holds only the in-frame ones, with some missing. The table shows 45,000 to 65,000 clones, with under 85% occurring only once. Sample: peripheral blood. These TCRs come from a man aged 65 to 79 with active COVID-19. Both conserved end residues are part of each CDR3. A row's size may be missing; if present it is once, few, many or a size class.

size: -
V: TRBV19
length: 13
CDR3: CASSIAGSYGYTF

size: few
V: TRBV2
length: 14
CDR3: CASSGTGRNQPQHF

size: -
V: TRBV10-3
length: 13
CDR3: CAISESGGNTIYF

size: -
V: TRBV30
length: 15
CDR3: CAWSVRTGAKNIQYF

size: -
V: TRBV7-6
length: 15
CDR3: CASSPVGERTGELFF

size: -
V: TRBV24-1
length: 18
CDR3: CATSDASPWDRNTGELFF

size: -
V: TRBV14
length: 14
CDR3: CASSQAGGTFGYTF

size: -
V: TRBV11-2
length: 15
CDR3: CASSLDPGGTGELFF

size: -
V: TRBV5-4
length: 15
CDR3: CASSPRGGLSYEQYF

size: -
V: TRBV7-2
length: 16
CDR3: CASSLARTAREETQYF

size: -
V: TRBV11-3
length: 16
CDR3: CASSPQAGGNTGELFF

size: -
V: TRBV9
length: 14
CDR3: CASSVGGTQETQYF

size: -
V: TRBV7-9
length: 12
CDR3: CASSLVNTEAFF

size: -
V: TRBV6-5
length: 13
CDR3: CASRTGQGGTQHF

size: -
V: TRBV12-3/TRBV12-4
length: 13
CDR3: CASRLVPYNEQFF

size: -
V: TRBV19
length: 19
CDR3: CASSIGRRTGLTGANVLTF

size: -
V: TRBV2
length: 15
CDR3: CASSEVGTGVSPLHF

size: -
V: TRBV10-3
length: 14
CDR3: CAISGQGAQETQYF

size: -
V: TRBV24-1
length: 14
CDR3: CATSDSGFNYGYTF

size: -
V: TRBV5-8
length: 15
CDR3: CASSLTGILEAEQYF

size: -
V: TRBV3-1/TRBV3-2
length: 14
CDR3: CASSGGAQLETQYF

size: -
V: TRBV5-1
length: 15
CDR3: CASSFGRAGTDTQYF

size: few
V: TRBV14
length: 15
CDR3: CASSQGGWVGSPLHF